This T cell receptor (beta chain) was captured in a study of T-cell reconstitution after alpha-beta-depleted transplantation in children. Study outcomes and limitations: It was newly produced T cells that mostly accounted for T-cell counts and diversity one year after transplant. Expanded graft clones numbering several hundred reportedly gave rise to alpha-beta T cells about two months after transplant. After transplant, high TCRbeta diversity at day 60 in some patients arose from surviving recipient T cells and thymic progenitors.

V lost 8 bases, J lost 0 bases, and 10 bases lay in between. Per germline, CDR1 ENHRY and CDR2 SYGVKD. The CDR3 length is 13 residues. Concerning this clonotype itself: Its cognate antigen is unknown.

Unique molecular identifiers tagged the TCRbeta library. TCRdb reprocessed the PCR reads via MiXCR and lists one record per CDR3 protein. This table holds around 450,000 distinct CDR3 sequences, 15% to 20% found once. Here the sequenced sample was PBMCs, mostly from graft donor cells, taken 360 days after TCRalphabeta/CD19-depleted stem cell transplant. The TCR sequence derives from a boy under two years old who had a stem cell transplant for Wiskott-Aldrich syndrome, so the T cells may come from the graft donor. The chain recombines TRBV10-3 with TRBJ1-1; D is undetermined. In nucleotides, the CDR3 is TGTGCCATCGGGGAGGTAGTGAACACTGAAGCTTTCTTT. Amino acid sequence: CAIGEVVNTEAFF.